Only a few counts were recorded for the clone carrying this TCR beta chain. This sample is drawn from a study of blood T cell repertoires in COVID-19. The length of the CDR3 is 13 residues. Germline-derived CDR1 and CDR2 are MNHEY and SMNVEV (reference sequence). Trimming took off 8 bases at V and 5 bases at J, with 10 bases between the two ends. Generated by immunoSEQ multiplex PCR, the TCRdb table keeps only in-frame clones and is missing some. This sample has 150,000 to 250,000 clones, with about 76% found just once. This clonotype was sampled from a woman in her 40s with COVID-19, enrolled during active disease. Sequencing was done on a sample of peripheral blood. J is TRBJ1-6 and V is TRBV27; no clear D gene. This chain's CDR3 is CASRSVDNSPLHF. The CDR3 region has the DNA TGTGCCAGCCGATCAGTTGATAATTCACCCCTCCACTTT.